The clone carrying this T cell receptor beta chain has just a few counts. This sample was included in a study of tumour-infiltrating T cells in Burkitt lymphoma. V lost 0 bases to trimming and J lost 4 bases, with 8 bases between them. CDR1 and CDR2 (germline): SGDLS, YYNGEE. The CDR3 is 13 residues long. Some clones are missing from TCRdb's copy, which holds only in-frame ones; the method was immunoSEQ multiplex PCR. The repertoire holds under 7,000 clones, with around 85% as singletons. This TCR was sampled from a human donor with Burkitt lymphoma. The chain links TRBV9 to TRBJ2-7; possible D gene TRBD2, 6 bases. Material: tumor tissue. The CDR3: CASSVGGVYEQYF. In DNA, the CDR3 is TGTGCCAGCAGCGTAGGCGGGGTTTACGAGCAGTACTTC.